This T cell receptor beta chain was documented in a study of cytomegalovirus exposure and HLA in healthy donors. Study as a whole: The study's early data release held about 85 million unique TCRs from HLA-typed donors. Roughly four fifths of a few hundred genotyped donors fell in the Caucasian-associated ancestry cluster.

Note on this clone: Antigen specificity is unknown.

Study-level points and caveats: Most TCR beta V segments were productive about 87% or about 30% of the time in an earlier analysis.

A multiplex PCR was run with 60 Vbeta primers and 13 Jbeta primers. Libraries were prepared by immunoSEQ multiplex PCR; TCRdb keeps only in-frame clonotypes and omits some of them. The sample yields 190,000 or so clones, roughly three quarters seen once. Germline trimming cut 3 bases from V and 7 bases from J; bases unmatched to any gene: 9. The germline CDR1 and CDR2 sequences are SGDLS and YYNGEE. This CDR3 has 14 residues. The TCR was taken from a male donor in good health and CMV-seropositive. Sequenced input: PBMCs. The gene calls are TRBV9 and TRBJ1-2; the match to TRBD1 covers 7 bases. CDR3 DNA sequence: TGTGCCAGCAGCGCAACTACAGGGGTTGGTGGCTACACCTTC. Its protein is CASSATTGVGGYTF.